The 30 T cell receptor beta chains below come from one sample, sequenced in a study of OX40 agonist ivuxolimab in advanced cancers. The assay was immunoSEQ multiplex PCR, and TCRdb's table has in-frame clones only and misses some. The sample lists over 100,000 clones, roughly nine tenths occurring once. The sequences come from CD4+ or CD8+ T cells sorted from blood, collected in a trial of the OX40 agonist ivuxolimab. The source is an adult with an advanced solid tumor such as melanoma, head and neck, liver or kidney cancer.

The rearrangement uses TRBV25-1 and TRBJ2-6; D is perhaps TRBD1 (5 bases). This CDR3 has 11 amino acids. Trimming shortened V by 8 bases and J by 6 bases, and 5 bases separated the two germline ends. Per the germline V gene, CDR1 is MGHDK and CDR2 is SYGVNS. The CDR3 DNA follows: TGTGCCAGCGGACAGGCCAACGTCCTGACTTTC. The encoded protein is CASGQANVLTF.

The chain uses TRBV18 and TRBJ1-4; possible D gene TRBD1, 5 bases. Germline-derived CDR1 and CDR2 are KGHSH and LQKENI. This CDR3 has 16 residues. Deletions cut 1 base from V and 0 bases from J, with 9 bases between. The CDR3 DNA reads TGTGCCAGCTCACCACAGGGGCCCGCAACTAATGAAAAACTGTTTTTT. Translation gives CASSPQGPATNEKLFF.

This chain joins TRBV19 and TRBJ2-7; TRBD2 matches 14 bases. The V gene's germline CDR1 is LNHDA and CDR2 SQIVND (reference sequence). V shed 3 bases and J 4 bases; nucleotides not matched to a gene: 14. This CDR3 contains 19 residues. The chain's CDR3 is CASSIRGRTGTSGGYEQYF. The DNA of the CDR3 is TGTGCCAGTAGTATCCGGGGGCGGACCGGGACTAGCGGGGGATACGAGCAGTACTTC.

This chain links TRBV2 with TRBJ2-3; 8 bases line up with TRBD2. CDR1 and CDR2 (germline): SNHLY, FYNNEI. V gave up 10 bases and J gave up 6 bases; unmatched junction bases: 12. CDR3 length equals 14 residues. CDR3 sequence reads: CATNNGGAYDTQYF. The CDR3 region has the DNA TGTGCCACCAATAACGGGGGGGCCTATGATACGCAGTATTTT.

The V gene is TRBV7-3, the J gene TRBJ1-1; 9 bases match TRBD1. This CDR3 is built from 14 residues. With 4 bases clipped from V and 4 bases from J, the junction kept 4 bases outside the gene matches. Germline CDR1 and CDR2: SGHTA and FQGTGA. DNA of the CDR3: TGTGCCAGCAGCTCTACAGGGGGCGTCACTGAAGCTTTCTTT. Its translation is CASSSTGGVTEAFF.

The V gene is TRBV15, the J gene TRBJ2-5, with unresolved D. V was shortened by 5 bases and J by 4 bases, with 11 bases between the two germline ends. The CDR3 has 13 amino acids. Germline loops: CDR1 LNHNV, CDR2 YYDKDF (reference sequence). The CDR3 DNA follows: TGTGCCACCAGCCAAGACCCCGGAGAGACCCAGTACTTC. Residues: CATSQDPGETQYF.

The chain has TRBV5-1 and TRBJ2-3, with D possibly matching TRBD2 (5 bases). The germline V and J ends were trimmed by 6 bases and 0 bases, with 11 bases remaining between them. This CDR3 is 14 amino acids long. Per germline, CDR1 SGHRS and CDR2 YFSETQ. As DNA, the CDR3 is TGCGCCAGCACGCGGGTGGCTAGCACAGATACGCAGTATTTT. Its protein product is CASTRVASTDTQYF. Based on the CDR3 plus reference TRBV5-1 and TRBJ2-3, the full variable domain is KAGVTQTPRYLIKTRGQQVTLSCSPISGHRSVSWYQQTPGQGLQFLFEYFSETQRNKGNFPGRFSGRQFSNSRSEMNVSTLELGDSALYLCASTRVASTDTQYFGPGTRLTVL.

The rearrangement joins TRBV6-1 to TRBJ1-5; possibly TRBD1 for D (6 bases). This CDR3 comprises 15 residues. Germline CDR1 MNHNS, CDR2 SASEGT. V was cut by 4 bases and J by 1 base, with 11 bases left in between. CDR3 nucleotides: TGTGCCAGCAGTGTGGAGGGGGGGAGCAATCAGCCCCAGCATTTT. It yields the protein CASSVEGGSNQPQHF.

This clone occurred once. The CDR3 DNA follows: TGCAGCGTTGAAGTAGGGCCAAACAATGAGCAGTTCTTC. This encodes CSVEVGPNNEQFF. The V gene is TRBV29-1, the J gene TRBJ2-1; no definite D call. The length of the CDR3 is 13 residues. Germline V gene data show CDR1 as SQVTM and CDR2 as ANQGSEA. V lost 1 base to trimming and J lost 5 bases, with 9 bases between them.

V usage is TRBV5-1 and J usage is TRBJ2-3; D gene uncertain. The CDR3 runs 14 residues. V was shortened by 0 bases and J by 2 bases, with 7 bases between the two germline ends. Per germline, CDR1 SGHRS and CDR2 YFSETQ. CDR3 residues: CASSLALVTDTQYF. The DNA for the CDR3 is TGCGCCAGCAGCTTGGCTTTGGTCACAGATACGCAGTATTTT. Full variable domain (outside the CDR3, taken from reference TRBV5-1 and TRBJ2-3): KAGVTQTPRYLIKTRGQQVTLSCSPISGHRSVSWYQQTPGQGLQFLFEYFSETQRNKGNFPGRFSGRQFSNSRSEMNVSTLELGDSALYLCASSLALVTDTQYFGPGTRLTVL.

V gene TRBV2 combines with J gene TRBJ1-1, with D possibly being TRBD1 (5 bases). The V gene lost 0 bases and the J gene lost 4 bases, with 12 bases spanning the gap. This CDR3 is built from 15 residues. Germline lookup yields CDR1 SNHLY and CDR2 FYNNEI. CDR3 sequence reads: CASSEATARGTEAFF. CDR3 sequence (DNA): TGTGCCAGCAGTGAAGCGACGGCGAGGGGCACTGAAGCTTTCTTT.

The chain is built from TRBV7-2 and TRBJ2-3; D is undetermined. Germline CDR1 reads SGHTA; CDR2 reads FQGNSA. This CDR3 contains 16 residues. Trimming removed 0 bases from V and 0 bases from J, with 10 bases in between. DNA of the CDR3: TGTGCCAGCAGCTTAGCGCTAGGGTTAAGCACAGATACGCAGTATTTT. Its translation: CASSLALGLSTDTQYF. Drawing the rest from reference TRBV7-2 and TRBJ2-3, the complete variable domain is GAGVSQSPSNKVTEKGKDVELRCDPISGHTALYWYRQSLGQGLEFLIYFQGNSAPDKSGLPSDRFSAERTGGSVSTLTIQRTQQEDSAVYLCASSLALGLSTDTQYFGPGTRLTVL.

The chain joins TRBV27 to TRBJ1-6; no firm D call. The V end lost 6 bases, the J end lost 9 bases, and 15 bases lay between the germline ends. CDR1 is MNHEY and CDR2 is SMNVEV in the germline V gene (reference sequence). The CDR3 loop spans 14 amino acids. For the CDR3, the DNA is TGTGCCAGCAGCGCCGGAGGGTCGAGTTCACCCCTCCACTTT. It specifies CASSAGGSSSPLHF.

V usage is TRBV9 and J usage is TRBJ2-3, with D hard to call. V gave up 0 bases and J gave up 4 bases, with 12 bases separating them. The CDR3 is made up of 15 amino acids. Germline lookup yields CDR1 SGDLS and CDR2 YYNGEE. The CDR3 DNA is TGTGCCAGCAGCGTAGATGGCAGTTACCCAGATACGCAGTATTTT. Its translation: CASSVDGSYPDTQYF.

The CDR3 sequence: CASSTLFGEQYF. CDR3 in DNA: TGTGCCAGCAGCACCCTCTTTGGCGAGCAGTACTTC. The V call is TRBV11-2, the J call TRBJ2-7; D is ambiguous. Germline-derived CDR1 and CDR2 are SGHAT and FQNNGV. CDR3 length equals 12 residues. V lost 5 bases to trimming and J lost 6 bases, with 11 bases between them.

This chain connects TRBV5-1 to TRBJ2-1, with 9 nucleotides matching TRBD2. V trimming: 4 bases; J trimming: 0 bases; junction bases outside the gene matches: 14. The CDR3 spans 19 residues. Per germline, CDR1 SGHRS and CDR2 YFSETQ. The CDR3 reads CASSRGRTPSGVSYNEQFF. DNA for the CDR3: TGCGCCAGCAGCCGAGGCCGAACTCCTAGCGGGGTCTCCTACAATGAGCAGTTCTTC.

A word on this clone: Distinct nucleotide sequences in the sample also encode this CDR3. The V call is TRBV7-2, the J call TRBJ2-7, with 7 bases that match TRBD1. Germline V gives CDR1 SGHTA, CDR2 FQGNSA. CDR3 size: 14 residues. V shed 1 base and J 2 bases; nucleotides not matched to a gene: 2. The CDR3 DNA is TGTGCCAGCAGCTTAGGTCAGGGGGCCTACGAGCAGTACTTC. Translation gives CASSLGQGAYEQYF. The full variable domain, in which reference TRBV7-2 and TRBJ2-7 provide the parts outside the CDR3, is GAGVSQSPSNKVTEKGKDVELRCDPISGHTALYWYRQSLGQGLEFLIYFQGNSAPDKSGLPSDRFSAERTGGSVSTLTIQRTQQEDSAVYLCASSLGQGAYEQYFGPGTRLTVT.

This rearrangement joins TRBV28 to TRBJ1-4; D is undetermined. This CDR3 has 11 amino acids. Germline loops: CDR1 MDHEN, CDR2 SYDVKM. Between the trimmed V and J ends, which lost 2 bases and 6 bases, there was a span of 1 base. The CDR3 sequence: CASSLDEKLFF. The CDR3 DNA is TGTGCCAGCAGTTTAGATGAAAAACTGTTTTTT.

CDR3 amino acids: CASRGTSGIKNIQYF. DNA for the CDR3: TGTGCCAGCAGGGGGACTAGTGGGATTAAAAACATTCAGTACTTC. V usage is TRBV27 and J usage is TRBJ2-4; 8 bases map to TRBD2. Germline loops: CDR1 MNHEY, CDR2 SMNVEV (reference sequence). With 6 bases clipped from V and 4 bases from J, the junction kept 8 bases outside the gene matches. This CDR3 contains 15 residues.

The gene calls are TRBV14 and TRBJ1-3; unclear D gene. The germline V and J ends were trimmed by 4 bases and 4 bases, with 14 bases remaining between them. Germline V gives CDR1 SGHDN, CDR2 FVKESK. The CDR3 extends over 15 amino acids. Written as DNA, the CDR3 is TGTGCCAGCAGCCCCCTCGGACGGATAGGAAACACCATATATTTT. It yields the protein CASSPLGRIGNTIYF.

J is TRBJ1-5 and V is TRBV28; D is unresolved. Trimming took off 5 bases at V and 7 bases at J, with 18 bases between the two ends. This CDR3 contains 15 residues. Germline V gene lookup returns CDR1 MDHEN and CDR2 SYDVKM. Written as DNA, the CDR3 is TGTGCCAGCAGTACGGATCTCAAGCTAAGGCAGCCCCAGCATTTT. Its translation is CASSTDLKLRQPQHF. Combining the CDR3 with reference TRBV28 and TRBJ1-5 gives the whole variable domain DVKVTQSSRYLVKRTGEKVFLECVQDMDHENMFWYRQDPGLGLRLIYFSYDVKMKEKGDIPEGYSVSREKKERFSLILESASTNQTSMYLCASSTDLKLRQPQHFGDGTRLSIL.

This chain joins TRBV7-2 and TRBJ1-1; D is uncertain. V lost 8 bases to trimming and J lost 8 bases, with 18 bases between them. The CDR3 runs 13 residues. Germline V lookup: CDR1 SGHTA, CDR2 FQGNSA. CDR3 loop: CASARGRSFEAFF. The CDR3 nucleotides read TGTGCCAGCGCTAGAGGCCGCTCTTTCGAAGCTTTCTTT.

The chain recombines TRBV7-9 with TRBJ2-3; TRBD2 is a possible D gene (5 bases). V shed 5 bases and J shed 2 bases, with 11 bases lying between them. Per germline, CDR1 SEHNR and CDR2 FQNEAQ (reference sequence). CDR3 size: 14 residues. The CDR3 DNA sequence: TGTGCCAGCAGCCCGGGTAGCGACACAGATACGCAGTATTTT. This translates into CASSPGSDTDTQYF.

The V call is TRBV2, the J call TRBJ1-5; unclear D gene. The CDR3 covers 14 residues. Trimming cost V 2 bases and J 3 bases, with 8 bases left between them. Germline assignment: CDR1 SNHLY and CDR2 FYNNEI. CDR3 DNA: TGTGCCAGCAGTGAAAGGCAGGACAATCAGCCCCAGCATTTT. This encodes CASSERQDNQPQHF.

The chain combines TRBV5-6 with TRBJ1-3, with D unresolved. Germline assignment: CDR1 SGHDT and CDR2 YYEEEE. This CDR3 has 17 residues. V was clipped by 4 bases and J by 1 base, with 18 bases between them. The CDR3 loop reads CASSRRSGSFSGNTIYF. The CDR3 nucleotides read TGTGCCAGCAGCCGAAGGAGCGGTTCGTTTTCTGGAAACACCATATATTTT. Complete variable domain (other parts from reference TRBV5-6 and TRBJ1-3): DAGVTQSPTHLIKTRGQQVTLRCSPKSGHDTVSWYQQALGQGPQFIFQYYEEEERQRGNFPDRFSGHQFPNYSSELNVNALLLGDSALYLCASSRRSGSFSGNTIYFGEGSWLTVV.

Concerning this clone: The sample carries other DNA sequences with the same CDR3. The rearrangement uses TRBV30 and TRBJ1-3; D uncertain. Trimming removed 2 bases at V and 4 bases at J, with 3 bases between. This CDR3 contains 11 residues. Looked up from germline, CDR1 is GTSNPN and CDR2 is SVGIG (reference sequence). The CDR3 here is CAWSPGNTIYF. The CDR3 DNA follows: TGTGCCTGGAGTCCCGGAAACACCATATATTTT.

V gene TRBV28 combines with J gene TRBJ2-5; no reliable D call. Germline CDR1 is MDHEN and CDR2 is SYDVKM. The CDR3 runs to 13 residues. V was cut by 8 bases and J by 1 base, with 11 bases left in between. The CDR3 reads CASCPGSQETQYF. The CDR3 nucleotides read TGTGCCAGCTGCCCCGGGTCCCAAGAGACCCAGTACTTC.

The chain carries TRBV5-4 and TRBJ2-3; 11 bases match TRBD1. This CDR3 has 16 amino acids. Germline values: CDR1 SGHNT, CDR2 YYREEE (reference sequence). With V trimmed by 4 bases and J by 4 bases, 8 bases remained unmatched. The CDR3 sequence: CASSKGQGAGADTQYF. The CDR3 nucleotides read TGTGCCAGCAGCAAAGGACAGGGGGCGGGGGCAGATACGCAGTATTTT.

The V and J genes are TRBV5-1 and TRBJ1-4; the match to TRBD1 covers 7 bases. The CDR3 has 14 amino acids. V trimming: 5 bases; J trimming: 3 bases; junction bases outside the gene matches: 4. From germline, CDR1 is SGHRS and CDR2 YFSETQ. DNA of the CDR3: TGCGCCAGCAGGAGACAGGGATCTAATGAAAAACTGTTTTTT. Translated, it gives CASRRQGSNEKLFF.

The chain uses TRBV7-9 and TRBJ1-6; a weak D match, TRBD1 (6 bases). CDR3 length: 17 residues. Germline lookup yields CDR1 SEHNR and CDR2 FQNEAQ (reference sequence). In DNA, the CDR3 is TGTGCAGTAGGGGGGCAGCCAGCCAGCTCCTATAATTCACCCCTCCACTTT. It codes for CAVGGQPASSYNSPLHF.